This TCR beta chain was observed in a study of cytomegalovirus exposure and HLA in healthy donors. The length of the CDR3 is 12 residues. Per germline, CDR1 SEHNR and CDR2 FQNEAQ (reference sequence). V was shortened by 8 bases and J by 3 bases, with 11 bases between the two germline ends. Primers for the PCR totalled 60 Vbeta and 13 Jbeta. Measured with immunoSEQ multiplex PCR; TCRdb has only the in-frame clones, and not every one. Of more than 150,000 clones in the sample, 78% were seen once. The rearrangement uses TRBV7-9 and TRBJ2-7, with a possible D match to TRBD2 (5 bases). This clonotype originated in a woman younger than 45 in good health and CMV-seropositive. The sequenced material came from PBMCs. This chain's CDR3 is CASAPEGYEQYF. Written as DNA, the CDR3 is TGTGCCAGCGCACCTGAGGGCTACGAGCAGTACTTC.